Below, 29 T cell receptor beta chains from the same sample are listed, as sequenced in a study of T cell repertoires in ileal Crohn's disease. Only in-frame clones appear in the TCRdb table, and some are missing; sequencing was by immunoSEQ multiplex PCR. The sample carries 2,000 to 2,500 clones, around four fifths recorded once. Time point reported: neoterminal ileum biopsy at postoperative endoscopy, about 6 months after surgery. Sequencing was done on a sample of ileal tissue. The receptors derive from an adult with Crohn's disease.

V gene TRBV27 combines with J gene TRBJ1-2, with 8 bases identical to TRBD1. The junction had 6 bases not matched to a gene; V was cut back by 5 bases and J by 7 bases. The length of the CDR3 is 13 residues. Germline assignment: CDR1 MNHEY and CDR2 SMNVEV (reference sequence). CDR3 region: CASSPGQGGGYTF. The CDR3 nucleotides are TGTGCCAGCAGTCCAGGACAGGGCGGTGGCTACACCTTC.

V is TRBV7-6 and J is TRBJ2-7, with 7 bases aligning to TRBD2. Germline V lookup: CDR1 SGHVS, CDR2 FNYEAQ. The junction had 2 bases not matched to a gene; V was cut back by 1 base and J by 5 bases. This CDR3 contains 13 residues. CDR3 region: CASSLEGRDEQYF. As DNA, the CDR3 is TGTGCCAGCAGCTTAGAGGGGAGGGACGAGCAGTACTTC.

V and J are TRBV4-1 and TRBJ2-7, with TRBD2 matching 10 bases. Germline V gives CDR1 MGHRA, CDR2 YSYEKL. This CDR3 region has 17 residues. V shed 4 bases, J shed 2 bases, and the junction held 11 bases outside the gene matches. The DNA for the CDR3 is TGCGCCAGCAGCCCCCGGACTAGCGGCCTTAATACCTACGAGCAGTACTTC. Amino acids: CASSPRTSGLNTYEQYF.

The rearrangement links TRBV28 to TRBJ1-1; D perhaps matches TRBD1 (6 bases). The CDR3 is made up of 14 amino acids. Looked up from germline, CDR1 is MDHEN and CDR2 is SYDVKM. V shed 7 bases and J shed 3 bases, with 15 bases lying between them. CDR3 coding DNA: TGTGCCAGCACTACCCTAGGGGGGGACACTGAAGCTTTCTTT. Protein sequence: CASTTLGGDTEAFF. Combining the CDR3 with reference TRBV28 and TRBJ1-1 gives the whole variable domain DVKVTQSSRYLVKRTGEKVFLECVQDMDHENMFWYRQDPGLGLRLIYFSYDVKMKEKGDIPEGYSVSREKKERFSLILESASTNQTSMYLCASTTLGGDTEAFFGQGTRLTVV.

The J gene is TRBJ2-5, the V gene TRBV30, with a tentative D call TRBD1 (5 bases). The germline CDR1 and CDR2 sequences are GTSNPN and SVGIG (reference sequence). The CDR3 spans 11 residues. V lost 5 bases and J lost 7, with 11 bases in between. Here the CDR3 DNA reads TGTGCCTGGGGGGCCCCAGCGACCCAGTACTTC. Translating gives CAWGAPATQYF.

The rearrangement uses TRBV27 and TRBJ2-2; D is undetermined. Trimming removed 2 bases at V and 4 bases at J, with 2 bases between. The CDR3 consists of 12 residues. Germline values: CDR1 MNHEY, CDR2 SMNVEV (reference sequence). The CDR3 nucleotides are TGTGCCAGCAGTTTACTCACCGGGGAGCTGTTTTTT. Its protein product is CASSLLTGELFF.

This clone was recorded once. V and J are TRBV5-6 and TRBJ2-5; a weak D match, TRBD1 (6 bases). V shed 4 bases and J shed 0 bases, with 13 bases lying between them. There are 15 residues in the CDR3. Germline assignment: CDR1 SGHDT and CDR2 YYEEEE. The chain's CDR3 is CASSADRLYQETQYF. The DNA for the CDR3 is TGTGCCAGCAGCGCGGACAGACTCTACCAAGAGACCCAGTACTTC.

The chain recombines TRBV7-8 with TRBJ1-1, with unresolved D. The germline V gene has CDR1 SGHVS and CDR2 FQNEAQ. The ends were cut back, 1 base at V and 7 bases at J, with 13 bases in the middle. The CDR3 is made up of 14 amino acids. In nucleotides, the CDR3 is TGTGCCAGCAGCTTAGTTGGCAGAAGAGGTGAAGCTTTCTTT. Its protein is CASSLVGRRGEAFF.

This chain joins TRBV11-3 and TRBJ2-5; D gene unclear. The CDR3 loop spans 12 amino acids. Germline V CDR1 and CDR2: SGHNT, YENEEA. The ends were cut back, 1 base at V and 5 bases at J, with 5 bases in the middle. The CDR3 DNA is TGTGCCAGCAGCTTAGTTCCGGAGACCCAGTACTTC. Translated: CASSLVPETQYF.

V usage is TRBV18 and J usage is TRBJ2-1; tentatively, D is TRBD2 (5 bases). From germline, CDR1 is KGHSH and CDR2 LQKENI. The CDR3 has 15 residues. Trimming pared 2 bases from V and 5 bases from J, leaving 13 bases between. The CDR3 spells CASSPSQRKNNEQFF. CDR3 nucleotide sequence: TGTGCCAGCTCACCAAGCCAGCGGAAAAACAATGAGCAGTTCTTC. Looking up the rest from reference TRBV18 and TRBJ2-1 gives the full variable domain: NAGVMQNPRHLVRRRGQEARLRCSPMKGHSHVYWYRQLPEEGLKFMVYLQKENIIDESGMPKERFSAEFPKEGPSILRIQQVVRGDSAAYFCASSPSQRKNNEQFFGPGTRLTVL.

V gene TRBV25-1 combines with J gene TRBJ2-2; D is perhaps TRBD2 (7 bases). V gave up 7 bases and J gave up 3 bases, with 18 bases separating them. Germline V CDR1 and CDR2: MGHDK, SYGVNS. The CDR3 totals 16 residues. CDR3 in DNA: TGTGCCAGCACCGAAGGCGGGGGCGCTTACACCGGGGAGCTGTTTTTT. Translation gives CASTEGGGAYTGELFF.

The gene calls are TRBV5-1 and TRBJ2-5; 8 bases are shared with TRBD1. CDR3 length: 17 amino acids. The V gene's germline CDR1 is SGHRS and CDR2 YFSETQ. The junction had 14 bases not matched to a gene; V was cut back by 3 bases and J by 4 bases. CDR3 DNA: TGCGCCAGCAGCTGGGCTTCAGGGGGCGAGGGTGGAGAGACCCAGTACTTC. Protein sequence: CASSWASGGEGGETQYF.

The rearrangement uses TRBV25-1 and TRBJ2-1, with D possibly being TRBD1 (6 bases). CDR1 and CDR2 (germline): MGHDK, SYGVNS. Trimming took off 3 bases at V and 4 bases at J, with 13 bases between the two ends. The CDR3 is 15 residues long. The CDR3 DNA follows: TGTGCCAGCAGTGACTGGGGGACAACATACAATGAGCAGTTCTTC. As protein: CASSDWGTTYNEQFF.

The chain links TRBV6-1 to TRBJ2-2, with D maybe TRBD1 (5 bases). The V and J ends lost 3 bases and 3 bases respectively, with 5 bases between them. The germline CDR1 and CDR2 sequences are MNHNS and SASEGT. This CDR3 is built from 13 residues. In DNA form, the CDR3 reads TGTGCCAGCAGTGACAGGGACACCGGGGAGCTGTTTTTT. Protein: CASSDRDTGELFF.

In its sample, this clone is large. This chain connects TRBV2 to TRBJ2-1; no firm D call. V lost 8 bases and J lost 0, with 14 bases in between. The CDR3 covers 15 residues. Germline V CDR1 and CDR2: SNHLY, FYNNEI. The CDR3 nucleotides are TGTGCCAGCCCCAAATGGCGGAGCTCCTACAATGAGCAGTTCTTC. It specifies CASPKWRSSYNEQFF.

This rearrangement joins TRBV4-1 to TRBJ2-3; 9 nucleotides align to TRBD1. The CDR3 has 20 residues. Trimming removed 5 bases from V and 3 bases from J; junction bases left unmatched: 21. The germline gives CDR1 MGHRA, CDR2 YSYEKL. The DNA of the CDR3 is TGCGCCAGCAGCAAACCCAGAATTACAGGACAGGGGATAGGGACAGATACGCAGTATTTT. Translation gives CASSKPRITGQGIGTDTQYF.

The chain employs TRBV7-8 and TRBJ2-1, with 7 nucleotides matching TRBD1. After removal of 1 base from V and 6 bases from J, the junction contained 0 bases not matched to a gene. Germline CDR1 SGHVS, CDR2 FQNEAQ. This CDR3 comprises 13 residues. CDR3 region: CASSLGTGNEQFF. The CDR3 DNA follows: TGTGCCAGCAGCTTAGGGACAGGCAATGAGCAGTTCTTC.

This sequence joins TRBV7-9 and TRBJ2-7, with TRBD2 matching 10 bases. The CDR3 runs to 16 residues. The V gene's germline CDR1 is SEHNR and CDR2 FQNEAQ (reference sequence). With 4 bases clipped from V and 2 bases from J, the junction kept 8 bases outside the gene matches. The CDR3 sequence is CASSSISGRKTYEQYF. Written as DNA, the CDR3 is TGTGCCAGCAGCTCCATTAGCGGGAGGAAGACCTACGAGCAGTACTTC. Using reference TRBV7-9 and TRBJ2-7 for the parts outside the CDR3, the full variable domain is DTGVSQNPRHKITKRGQNVTFRCDPISEHNRLYWYRQTLGQGPEFLTYFQNEAQLEKSRLLSDRFSAERPKGSFSTLEIQRTEQGDSAMYLCASSSISGRKTYEQYFGPGTRLTVT.

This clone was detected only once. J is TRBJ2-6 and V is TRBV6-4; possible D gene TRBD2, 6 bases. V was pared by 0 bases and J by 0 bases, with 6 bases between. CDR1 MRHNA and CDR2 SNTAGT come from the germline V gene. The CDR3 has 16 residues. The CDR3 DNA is TGTGCCAGCAGTGACTCCGGGAGCTCTGGGGCCAACGTCCTGACTTTC. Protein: CASSDSGSSGANVLTF.

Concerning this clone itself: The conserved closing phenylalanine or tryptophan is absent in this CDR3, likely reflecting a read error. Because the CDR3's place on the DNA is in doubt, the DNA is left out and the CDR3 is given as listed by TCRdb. CDR3 protein: CASSSLGYSGRVT. The rearrangement joins TRBV5-6 to TRBJ2-3; the table's D call TRBD2 went unverified against the DNA. The CDR3 totals 13 residues, both ends included. Germline V lookup: CDR1 SGHDT, CDR2 YYEEEE.

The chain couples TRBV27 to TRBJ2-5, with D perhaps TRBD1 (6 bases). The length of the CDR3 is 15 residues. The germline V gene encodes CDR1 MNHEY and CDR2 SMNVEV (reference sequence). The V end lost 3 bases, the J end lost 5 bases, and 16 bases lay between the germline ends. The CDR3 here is CASSFGRGSFETQYF. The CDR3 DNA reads TGTGCCAGCAGTTTCGGCAGGGGTTCATTCGAGACCCAGTACTTC.

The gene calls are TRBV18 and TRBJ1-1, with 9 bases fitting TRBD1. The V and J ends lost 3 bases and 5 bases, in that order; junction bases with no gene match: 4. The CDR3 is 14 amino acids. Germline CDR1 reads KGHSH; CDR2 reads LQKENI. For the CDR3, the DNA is TGTGCCAGCTCACCTACGACAGGGGGTACTGAAGCTTTCTTT. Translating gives CASSPTTGGTEAFF.

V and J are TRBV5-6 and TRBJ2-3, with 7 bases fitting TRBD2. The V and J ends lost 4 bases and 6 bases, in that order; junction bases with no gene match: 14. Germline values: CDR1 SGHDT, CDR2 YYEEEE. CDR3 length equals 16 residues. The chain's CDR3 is CASSPQHLTTSDTQYF. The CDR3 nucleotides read TGTGCCAGCAGCCCTCAACACCTCACGACTAGCGATACGCAGTATTTT.

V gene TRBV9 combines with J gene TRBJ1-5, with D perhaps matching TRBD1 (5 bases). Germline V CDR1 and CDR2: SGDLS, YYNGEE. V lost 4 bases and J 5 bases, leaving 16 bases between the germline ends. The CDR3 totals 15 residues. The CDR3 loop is CASSSQGLIYQPQHF. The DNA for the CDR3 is TGTGCCAGCAGCTCCCAGGGCCTTATTTATCAGCCCCAGCATTTT.

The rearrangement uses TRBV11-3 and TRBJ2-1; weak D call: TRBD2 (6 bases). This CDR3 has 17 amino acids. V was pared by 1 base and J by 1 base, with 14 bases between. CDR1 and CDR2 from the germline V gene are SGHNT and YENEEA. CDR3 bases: TGTGCCAGCAGCTTAGGGGGCGGCGGAGGGTCCTACAATGAGCAGTTCTTC. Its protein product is CASSLGGGGGSYNEQFF.

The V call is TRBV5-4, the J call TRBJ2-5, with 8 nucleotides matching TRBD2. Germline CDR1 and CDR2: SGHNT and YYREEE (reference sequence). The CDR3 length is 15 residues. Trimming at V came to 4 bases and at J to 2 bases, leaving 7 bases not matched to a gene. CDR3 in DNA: TGTGCCAGCAGCGACCGGGAGGGTTCGCAAGAGACCCAGTACTTC. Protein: CASSDREGSQETQYF.

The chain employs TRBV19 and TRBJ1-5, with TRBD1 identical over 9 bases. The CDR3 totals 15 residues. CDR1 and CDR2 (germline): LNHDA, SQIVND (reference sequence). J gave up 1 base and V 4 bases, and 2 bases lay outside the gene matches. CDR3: CASSKTGGSNQPQHF. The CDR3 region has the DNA TGTGCCAGTAGTAAGACAGGGGGAAGCAATCAGCCCCAGCATTTT.

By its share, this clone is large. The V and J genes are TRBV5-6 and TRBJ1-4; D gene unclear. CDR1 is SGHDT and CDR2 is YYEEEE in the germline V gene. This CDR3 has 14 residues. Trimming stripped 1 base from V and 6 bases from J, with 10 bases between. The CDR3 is CASSLLAGDEKLFF. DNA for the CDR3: TGTGCCAGCAGCTTGCTTGCCGGGGATGAAAAACTGTTTTTT.

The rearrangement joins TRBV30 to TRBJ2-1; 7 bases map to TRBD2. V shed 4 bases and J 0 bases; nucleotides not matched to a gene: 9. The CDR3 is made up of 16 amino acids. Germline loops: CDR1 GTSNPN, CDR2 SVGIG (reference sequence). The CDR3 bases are TGTGCCTGGATCGAGTATGCGGGGGACTCCTACAATGAGCAGTTCTTC. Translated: CAWIEYAGDSYNEQFF. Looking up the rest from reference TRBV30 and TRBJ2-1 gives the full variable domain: SQTIHQWPATLVQPVGSPLSLECTVEGTSNPNLYWYRQAAGRGLQLLFYSVGIGQISSEVPQNLSASRPQDRQFILSSKKLLLSDSGFYLCAWIEYAGDSYNEQFFGPGTRLTVL.